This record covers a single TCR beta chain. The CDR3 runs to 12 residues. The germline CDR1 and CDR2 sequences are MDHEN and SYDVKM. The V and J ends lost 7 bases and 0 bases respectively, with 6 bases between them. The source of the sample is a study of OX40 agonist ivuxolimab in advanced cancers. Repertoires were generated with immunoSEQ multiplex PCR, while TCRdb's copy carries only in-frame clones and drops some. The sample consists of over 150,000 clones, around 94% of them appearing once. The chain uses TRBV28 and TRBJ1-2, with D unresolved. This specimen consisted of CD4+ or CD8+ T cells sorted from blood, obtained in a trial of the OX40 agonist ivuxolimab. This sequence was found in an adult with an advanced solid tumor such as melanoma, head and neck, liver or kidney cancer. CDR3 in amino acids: CASMDPNYGYTF. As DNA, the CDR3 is TGTGCCAGCATGGACCCTAACTATGGCTACACCTTC.